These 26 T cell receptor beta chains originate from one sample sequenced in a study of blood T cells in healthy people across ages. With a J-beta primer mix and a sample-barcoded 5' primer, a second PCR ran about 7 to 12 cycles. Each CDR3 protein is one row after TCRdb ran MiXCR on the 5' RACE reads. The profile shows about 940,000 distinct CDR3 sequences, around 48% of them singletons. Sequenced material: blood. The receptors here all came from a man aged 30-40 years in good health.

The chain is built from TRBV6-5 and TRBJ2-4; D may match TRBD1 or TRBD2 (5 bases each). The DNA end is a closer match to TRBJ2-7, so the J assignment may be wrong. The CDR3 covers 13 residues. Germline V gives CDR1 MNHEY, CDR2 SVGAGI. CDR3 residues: CATKPGPFSEQYF. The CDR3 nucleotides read TGTGCCACTAAACCGGGGCCGTTCAGCGAGCAGTACTTC.

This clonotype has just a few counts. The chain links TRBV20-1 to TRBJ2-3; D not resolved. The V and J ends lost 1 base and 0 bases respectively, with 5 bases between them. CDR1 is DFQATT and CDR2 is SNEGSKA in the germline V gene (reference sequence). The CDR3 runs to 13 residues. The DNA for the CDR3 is TGCAGTGCTAGAGGGTGGAGCACAGATACGCAGTATTTT. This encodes CSARGWSTDTQYF.

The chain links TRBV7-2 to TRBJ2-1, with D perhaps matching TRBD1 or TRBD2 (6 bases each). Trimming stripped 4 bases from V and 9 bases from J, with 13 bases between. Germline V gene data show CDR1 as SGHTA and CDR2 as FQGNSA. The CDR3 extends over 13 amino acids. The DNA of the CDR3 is TGTGCCAGCAGCTGGGGGCCGGAGGGTGAGCAGTTCTTC. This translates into CASSWGPEGEQFF.

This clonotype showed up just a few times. Here the CDR3 reads CAIKQPGEGVRYGYTF. CDR3 coding DNA: TGTGCCATCAAACAGCCGGGGGAAGGAGTCCGCTATGGCTACACCTTC. The chain links TRBV6-2 or TRBV6-3 to TRBJ1-2; D might be TRBD1 (5 bases). With 10 bases removed from V and 4 bases from J, the gap between germline ends came to 25 bases. The germline gives CDR1 MNHEY, CDR2 SVGEGT. CDR3 length: 16 amino acids.

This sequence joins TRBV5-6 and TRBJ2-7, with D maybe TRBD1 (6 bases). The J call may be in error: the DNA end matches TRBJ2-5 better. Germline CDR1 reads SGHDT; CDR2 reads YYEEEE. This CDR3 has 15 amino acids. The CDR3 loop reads CAGTEQGIQWETQYF. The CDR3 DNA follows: TGTGCCGGCACTGAACAGGGCATCCAGTGGGAGACCCAGTACTTC.

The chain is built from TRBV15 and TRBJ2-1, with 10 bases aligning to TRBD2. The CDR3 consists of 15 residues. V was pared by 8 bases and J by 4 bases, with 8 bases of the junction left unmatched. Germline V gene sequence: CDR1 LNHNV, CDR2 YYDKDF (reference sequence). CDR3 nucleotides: TGTGCCACCGACGCCGGGACTAGCGTATACAATGAGCAGTTCTTC. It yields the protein CATDAGTSVYNEQFF.

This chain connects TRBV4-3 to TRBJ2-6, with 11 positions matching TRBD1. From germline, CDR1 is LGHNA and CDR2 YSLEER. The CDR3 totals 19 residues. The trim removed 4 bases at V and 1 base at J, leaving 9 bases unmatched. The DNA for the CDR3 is TGCGCCAGCAGCCCAGACGTTGGGACAGGGGGATCTGGGGCCAACGTCCTGACTTTC. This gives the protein CASSPDVGTGGSGANVLTF.

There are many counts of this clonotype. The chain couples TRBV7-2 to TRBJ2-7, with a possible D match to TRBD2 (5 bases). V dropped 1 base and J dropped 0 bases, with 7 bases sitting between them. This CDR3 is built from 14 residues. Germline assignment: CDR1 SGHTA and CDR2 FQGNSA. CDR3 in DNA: TGTGCCAGCAGCTTAGATGCGGGCTCCTACGAGCAGTACTTC. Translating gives CASSLDAGSYEQYF.

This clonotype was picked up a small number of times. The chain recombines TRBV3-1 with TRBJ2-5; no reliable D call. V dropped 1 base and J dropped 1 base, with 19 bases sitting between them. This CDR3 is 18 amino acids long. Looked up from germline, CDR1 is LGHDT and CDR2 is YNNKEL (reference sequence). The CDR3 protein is CASSQVSEAVEFQETQYF. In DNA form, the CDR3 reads TGTGCCAGCAGCCAAGTCAGTGAGGCGGTAGAATTCCAAGAGACCCAGTACTTC.

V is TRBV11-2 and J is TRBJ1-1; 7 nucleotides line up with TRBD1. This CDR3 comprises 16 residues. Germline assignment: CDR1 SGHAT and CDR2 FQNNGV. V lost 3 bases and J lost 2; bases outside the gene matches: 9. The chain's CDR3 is CASSLGTEIPNTEAFF. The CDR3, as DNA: TGTGCCAGCAGCTTGGGGACAGAGATACCTAACACTGAAGCTTTCTTT.

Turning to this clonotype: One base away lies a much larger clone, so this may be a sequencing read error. The CDR3 loop reads CASSRVGDNEQFF. CDR3 DNA: TGCGCCAGCAGCCGAGTAGGGGACAATGAGCAGTTCTTC. J is TRBJ2-1 and V is TRBV4-3; maybe TRBD1 (5 bases). Germline loops: CDR1 LGHNA, CDR2 YSLEER. The V end lost 4 bases, the J end lost 5 bases, and 9 bases lay between the germline ends. The length of the CDR3 is 13 residues.

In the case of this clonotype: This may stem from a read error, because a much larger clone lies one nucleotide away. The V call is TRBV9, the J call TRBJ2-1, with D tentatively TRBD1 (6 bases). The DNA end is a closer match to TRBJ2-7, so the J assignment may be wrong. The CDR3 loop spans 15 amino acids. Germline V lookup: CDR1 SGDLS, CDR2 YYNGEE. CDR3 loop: CASSEGTLPYNEQYF. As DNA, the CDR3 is TGTGCCAGCAGCGAAGGGACACTCCCCTACAATGAGCAGTACTTC.

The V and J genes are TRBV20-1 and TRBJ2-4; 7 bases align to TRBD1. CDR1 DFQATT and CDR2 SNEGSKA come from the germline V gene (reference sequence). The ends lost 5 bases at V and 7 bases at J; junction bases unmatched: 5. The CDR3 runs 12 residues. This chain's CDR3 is CSARTGTNIQYF. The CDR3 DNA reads TGCAGTGCTCGGACAGGAACGAACATTCAGTACTTC.

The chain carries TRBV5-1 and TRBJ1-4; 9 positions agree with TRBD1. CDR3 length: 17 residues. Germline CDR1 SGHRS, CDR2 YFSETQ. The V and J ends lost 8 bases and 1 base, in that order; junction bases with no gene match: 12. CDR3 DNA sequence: TGCGCCAGTACCGAGGGACAGGGCCTTGGAACTAATGAAAAACTGTTTTTT. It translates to CASTEGQGLGTNEKLFF.

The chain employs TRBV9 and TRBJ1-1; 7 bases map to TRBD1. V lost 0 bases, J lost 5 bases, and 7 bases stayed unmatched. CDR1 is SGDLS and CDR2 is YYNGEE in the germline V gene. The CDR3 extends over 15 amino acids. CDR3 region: CASSVEPGGVTEAFF. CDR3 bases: TGTGCCAGCAGCGTAGAGCCAGGGGGGGTTACTGAAGCTTTCTTT.

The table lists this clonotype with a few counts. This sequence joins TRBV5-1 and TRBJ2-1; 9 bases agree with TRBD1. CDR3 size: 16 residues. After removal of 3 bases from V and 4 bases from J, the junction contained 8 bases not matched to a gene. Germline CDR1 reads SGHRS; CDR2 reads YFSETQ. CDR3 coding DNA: TGCGCCAGCAGCTCTCGTGGGGGACAGGGATACAATGAGCAGTTCTTC. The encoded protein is CASSSRGGQGYNEQFF.

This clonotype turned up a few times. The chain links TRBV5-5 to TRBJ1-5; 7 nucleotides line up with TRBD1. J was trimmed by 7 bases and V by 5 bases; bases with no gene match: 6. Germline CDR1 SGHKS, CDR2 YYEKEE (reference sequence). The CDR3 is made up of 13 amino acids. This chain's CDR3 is CASSLTGEQPQHF. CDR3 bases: TGTGCCAGCAGTTTAACAGGGGAACAGCCCCAGCATTTT.

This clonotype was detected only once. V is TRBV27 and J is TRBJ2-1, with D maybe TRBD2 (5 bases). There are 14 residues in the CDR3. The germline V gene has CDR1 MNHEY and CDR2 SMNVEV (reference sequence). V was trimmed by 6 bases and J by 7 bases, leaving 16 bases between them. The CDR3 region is CASSLGLLRNEQFF. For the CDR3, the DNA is TGTGCCAGCAGCCTAGGACTGCTTCGGAATGAGCAGTTCTTC.

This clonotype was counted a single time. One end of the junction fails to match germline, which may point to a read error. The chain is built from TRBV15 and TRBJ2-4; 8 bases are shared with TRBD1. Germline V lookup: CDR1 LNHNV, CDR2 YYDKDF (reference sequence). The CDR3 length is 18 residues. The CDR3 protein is CATGSGPRDRIAKNIQYF. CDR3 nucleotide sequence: TGTGCCACCGGCAGTGGCCCCCGGGACAGGATAGCCAAAAACATTCAGTACTTC.

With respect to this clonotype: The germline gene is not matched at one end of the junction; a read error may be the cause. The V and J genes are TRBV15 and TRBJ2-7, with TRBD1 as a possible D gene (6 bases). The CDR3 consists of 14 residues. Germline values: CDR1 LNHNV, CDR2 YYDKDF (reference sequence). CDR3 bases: TGTACCACCAGCAGAGAACAGGGCTCCTACGAGCAGTACTTC. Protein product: CTTSREQGSYEQYF.

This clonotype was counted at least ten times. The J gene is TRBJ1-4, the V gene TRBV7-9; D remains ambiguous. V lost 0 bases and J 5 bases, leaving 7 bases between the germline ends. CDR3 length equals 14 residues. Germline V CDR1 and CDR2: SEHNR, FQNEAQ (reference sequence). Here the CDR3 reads CASSLAIGNEKLFF. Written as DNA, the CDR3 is TGTGCCAGCAGCTTAGCAATCGGCAATGAAAAACTGTTTTTT.

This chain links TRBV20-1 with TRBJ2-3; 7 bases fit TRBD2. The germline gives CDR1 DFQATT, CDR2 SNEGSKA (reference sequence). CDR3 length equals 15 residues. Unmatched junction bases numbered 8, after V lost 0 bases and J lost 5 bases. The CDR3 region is CSARDLRGYGDTQYF. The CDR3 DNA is TGCAGTGCTAGAGATTTGCGGGGGTACGGAGATACGCAGTATTTT.

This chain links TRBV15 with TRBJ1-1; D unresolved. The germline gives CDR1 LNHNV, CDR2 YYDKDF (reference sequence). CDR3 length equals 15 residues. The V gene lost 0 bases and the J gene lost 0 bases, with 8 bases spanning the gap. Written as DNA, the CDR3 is TGTGCCACCAGCAGAGAAACGGCGTTGAACACTGAAGCTTTCTTT. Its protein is CATSRETALNTEAFF.

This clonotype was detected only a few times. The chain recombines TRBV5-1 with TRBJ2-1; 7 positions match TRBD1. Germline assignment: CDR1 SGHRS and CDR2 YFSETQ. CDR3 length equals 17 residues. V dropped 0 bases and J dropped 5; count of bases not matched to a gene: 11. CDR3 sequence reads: CASSLGGAWDRNNEQFF. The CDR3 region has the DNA TGCGCCAGCAGCTTGGGAGGGGCATGGGACAGAAACAATGAGCAGTTCTTC.

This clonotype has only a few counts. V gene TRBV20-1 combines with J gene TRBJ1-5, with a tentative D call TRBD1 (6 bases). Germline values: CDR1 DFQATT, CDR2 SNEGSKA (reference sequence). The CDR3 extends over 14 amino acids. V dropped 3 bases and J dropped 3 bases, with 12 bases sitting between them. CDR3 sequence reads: CSASRQVINQPQHF. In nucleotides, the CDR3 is TGCAGTGCTAGCCGACAGGTAATCAATCAGCCCCAGCATTTT.

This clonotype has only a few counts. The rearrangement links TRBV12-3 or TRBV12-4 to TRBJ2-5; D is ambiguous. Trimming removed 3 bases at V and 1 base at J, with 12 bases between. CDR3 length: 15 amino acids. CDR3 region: CASSFLIALQETQYF. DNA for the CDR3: TGTGCCAGCAGTTTCTTGATCGCCCTCCAAGAGACCCAGTACTTC.